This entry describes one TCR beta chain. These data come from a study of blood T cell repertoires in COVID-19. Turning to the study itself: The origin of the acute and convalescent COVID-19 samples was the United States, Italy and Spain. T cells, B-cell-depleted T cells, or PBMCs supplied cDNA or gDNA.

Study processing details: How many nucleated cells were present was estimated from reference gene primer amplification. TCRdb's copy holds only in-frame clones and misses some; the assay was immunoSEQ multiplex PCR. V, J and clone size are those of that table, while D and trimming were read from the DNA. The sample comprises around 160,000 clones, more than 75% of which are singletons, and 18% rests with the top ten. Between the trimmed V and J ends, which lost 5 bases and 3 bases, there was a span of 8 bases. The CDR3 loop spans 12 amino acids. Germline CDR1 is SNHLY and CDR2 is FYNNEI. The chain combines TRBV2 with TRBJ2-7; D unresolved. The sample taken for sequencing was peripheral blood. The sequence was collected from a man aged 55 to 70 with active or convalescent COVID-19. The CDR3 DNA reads TGTGCCAGCAGTCGGTCCCTCTACGAGCAGTACTTC. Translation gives CASSRSLYEQYF.